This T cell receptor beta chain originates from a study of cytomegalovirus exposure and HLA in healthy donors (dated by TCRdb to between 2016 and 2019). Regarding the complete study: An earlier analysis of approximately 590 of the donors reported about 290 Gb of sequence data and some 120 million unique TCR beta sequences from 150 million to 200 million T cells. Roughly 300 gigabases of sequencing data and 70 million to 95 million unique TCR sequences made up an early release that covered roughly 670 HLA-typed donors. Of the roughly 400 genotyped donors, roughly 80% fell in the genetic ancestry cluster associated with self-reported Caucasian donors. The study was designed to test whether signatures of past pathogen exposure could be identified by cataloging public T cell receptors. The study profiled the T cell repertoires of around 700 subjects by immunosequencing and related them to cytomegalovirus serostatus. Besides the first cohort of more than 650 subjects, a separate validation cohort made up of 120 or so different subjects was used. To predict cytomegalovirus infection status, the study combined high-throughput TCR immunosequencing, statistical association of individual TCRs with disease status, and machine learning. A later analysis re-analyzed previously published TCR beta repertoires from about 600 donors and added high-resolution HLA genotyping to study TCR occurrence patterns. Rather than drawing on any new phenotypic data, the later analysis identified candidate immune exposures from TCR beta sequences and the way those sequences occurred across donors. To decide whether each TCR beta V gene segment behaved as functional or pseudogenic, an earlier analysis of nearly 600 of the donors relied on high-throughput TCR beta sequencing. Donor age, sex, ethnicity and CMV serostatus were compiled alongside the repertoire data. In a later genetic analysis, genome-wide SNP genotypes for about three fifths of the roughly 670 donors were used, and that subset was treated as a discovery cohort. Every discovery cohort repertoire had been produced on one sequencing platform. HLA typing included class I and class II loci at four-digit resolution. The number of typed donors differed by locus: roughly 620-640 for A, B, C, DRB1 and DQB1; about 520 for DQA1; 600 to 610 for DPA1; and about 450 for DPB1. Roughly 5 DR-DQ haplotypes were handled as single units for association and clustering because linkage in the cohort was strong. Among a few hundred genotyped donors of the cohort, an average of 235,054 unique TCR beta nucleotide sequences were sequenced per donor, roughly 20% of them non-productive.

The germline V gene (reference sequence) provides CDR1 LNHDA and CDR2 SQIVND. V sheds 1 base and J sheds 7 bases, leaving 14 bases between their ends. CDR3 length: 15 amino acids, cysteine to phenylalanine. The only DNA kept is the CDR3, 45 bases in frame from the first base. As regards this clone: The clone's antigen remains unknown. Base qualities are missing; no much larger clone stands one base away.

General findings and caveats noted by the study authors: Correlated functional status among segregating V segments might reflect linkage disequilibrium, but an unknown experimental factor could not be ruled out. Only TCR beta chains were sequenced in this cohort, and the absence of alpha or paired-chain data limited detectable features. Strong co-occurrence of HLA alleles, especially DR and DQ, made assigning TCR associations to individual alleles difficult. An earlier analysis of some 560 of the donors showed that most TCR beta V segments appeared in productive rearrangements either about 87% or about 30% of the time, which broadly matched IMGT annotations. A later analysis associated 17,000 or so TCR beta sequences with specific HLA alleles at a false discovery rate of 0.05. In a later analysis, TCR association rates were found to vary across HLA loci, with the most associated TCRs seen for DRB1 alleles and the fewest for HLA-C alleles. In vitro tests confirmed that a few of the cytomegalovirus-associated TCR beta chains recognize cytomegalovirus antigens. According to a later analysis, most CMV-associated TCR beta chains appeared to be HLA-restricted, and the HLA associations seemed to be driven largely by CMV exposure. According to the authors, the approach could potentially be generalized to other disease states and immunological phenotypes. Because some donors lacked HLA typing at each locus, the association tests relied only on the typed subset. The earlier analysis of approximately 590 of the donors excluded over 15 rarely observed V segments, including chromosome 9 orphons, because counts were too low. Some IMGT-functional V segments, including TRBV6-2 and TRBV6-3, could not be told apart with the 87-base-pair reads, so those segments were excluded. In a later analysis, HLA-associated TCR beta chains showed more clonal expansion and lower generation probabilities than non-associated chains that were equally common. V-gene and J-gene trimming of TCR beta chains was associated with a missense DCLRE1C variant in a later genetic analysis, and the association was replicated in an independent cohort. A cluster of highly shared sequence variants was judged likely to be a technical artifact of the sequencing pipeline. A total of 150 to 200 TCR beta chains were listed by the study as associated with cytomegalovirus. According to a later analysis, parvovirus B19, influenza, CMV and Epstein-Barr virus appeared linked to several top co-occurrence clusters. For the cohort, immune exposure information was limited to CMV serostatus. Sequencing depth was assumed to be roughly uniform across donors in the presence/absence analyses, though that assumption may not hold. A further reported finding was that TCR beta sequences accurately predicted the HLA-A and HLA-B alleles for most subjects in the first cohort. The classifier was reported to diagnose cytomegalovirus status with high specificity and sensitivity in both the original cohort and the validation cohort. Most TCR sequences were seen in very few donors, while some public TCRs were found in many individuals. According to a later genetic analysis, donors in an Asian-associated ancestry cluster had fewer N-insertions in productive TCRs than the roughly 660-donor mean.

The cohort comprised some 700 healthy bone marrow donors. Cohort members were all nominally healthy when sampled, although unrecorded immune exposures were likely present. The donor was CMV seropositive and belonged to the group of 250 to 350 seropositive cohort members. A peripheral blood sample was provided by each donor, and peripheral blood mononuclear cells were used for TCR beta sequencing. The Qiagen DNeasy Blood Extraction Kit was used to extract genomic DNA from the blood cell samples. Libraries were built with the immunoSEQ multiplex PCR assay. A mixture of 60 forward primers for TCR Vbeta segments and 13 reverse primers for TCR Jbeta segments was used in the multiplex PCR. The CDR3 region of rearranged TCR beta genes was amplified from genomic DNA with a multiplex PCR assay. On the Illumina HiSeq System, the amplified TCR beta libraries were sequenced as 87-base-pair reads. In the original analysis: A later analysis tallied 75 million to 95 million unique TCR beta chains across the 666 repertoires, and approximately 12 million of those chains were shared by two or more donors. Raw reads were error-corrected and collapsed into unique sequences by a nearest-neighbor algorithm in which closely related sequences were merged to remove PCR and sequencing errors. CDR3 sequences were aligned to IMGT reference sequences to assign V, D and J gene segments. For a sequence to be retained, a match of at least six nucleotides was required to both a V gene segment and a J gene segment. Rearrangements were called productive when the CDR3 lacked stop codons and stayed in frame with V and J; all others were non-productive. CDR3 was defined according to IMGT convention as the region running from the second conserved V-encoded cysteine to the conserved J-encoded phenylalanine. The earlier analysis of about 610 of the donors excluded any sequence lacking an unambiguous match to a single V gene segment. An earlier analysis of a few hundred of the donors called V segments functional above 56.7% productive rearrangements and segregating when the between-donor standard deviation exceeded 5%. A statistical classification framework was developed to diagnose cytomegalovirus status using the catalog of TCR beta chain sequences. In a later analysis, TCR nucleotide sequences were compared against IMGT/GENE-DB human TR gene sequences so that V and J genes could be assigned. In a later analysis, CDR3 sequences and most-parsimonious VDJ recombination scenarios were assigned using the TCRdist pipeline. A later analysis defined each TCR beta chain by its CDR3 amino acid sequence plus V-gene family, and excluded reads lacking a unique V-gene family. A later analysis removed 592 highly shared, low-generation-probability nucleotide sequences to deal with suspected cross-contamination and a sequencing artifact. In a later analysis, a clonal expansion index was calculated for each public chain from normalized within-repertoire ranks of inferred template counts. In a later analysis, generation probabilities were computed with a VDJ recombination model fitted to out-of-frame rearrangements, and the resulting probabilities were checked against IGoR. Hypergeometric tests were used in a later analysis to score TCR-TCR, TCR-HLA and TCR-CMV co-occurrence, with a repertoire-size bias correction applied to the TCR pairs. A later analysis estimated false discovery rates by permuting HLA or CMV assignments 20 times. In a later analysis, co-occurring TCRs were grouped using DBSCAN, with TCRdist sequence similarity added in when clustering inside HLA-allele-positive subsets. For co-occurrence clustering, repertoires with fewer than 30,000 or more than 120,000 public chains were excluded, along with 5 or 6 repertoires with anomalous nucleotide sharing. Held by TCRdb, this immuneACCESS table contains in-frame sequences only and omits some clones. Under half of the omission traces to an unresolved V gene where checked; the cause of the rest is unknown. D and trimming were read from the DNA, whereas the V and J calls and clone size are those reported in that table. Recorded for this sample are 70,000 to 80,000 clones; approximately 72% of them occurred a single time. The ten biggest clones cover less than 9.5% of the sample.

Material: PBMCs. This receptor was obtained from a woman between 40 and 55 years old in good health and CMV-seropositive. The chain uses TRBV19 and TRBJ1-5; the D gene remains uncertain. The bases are TGTGCCAGTAGTATAGTTCGAGGGAGTGGGCAGCCCCAGCATTTT. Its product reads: CASSIVRGSGQPQHF. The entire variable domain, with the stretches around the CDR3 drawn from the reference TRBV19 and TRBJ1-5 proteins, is DGGITQSPKYLFRKEGQNVTLSCEQNLNHDAMYWYRQDPGQGLRLIYYSQIVNDFQKGDIAEGYSVSREKKESFPLTVTSAQKNPTAFYLCASSIVRGSGQPQHFGDGTRLSIL.